The clone carrying this T cell receptor beta chain has at least ten counts. Primers used in a second PCR of about 6 to 11 cycles were a sample-barcoded 5' primer and a J-beta primer mix. Via MiXCR, TCRdb re-called the 5' RACE reads, giving one row per CDR3 protein. This sample has fewer than 2,000,000 distinct CDR3 sequences; 30% to 40% occur once, and the top ten carry about 11%. The ends lost 5 bases at V and 4 bases at J; junction bases unmatched: 3. The CDR3 totals 13 residues. Germline-derived CDR1 and CDR2 are MNHNY and SVGAGI (reference sequence). This sample is part of a study of blood T cells in healthy people across ages.

This TCR was recovered from a woman in her twenties or thirties in good health. The chain is built from TRBV6-6 and TRBJ2-7; TRBD2 matches at 9 bases. The sequencing input was blood. The CDR3 spells CASSKGLAYEQYF. CDR3 in DNA: TGTGCCAGCAGTAAGGGACTAGCTTACGAGCAGTACTTC.